These 3 T cell receptor beta chains came from one sample sequenced in a study of graft-versus-host responses after intestinal transplantation. Some clones are missing from TCRdb's copy, which holds only in-frame ones; the method was immunoSEQ multiplex PCR. There are 4,800 or so clones in the sample; about 70% occur only once, and roughly two fifths lies in the top ten. The sequenced sample was PBMCs, obtained 541 days after intestinal transplant. The receptors stem from a human patient who received an intestinal transplant, so some T cells may come from the graft donor.

Turning to this clone: A read error may produce the germline difference seen at one junction end. This rearrangement joins TRBV7-6 to TRBJ2-2, with TRBD2 matching 11 bases. The CDR3 is made up of 16 amino acids. Germline-derived CDR1 and CDR2 are SGHVS and FNYEAQ. The CDR3 coding sequence is TGTGCCAGCAGCGTAGCGGGGGGGCAGAACACCGGGGAGCTGTTTTTT. As protein: CASSVAGGQNTGELFF.

The gene calls are TRBV5-6 and TRBJ1-2, with D uncertain. CDR1 and CDR2 (germline): SGHDT, YYEEEE. The V end lost 4 bases, the J end lost 7 bases, and 11 bases lay between the germline ends. The CDR3 extends over 12 amino acids. CDR3 in DNA: TGTGCCAGCAGCCGCCCCGGTAGTGGCTACACCTTC. Its protein product is CASSRPGSGYTF.

V gene TRBV11-1 combines with J gene TRBJ2-6; D call uncertain. Germline assignment: CDR1 SGHAT and CDR2 FQDESV (reference sequence). The V end was cut by 6 bases, the J end by 2 bases, with 5 bases between. This CDR3 comprises 13 residues. The DNA of the CDR3 is TGTGCCAGCAGTTTGACTGGGGCCAACGTCCTGACTTTC. Amino acid sequence: CASSLTGANVLTF. Combining the CDR3 with reference TRBV11-1 and TRBJ2-6 gives the whole variable domain EAEVAQSPRYKITEKSQAVAFWCDPISGHATLYWYRQILGQGPELLVQFQDESVVDDSQLPKDRFSAERLKGVDSTLKIQPAELGDSAMYLCASSLTGANVLTFGAGSRLTVL.